A selection of T cell receptor beta chains follows, all from one sample in a study of T cells in Graves' hyperthyroidism and ophthalmopathy. TCRdb re-called the multiplex PCR reads through MiXCR, storing one row per CDR3 protein. The table records a few hundred thousand distinct CDR3 sequences, approximately 14% of them present only once. Sequenced material: blood. These receptors were collected from a woman aged 30 to 39 with Graves' ophthalmopathy. Each CDR3 is given with its conserved first and last residue. D genes are given only for firm matches. A row's size may be missing; if present it is once, few, many or a size class.

TRBJ1-2,TRBV6-1,many,NA,CASSGTGIGYTF,TGTGCCAGCAGTGGTACAGGGATCGGCTACACCTTC
TRBJ2-1,TRBV3-1,many,NA,CASSQDYRVNEQFF,TGTGCCAGCAGCCAAGATTACAGGGTAAATGAGCAGTTCTTC
TRBJ1-5,TRBV6-2/TRBV6-3,few,NA,CASSGGYNQPQHF,TGTGCCAGCAGCGGGGGGTACAATCAGCCCCAGCATTTT
TRBJ2-3,TRBV27,many,TRBD1,CASSFRGRIDTQYF,TGTGCCAGCAGTTTCAGGGGGCGGATAGATACGCAGTATTTT
TRBJ2-5,TRBV10-2,NA,TRBD1,CASSPRQGALGETQYF,TGCGCCAGCAGTCCACGACAGGGGGCATTAGGGGAGACCCAGTACTTC
TRBJ2-1,TRBV30,many,TRBD2,CAWSLGTSGARNEQFF,TGTGCCTGGAGTCTTGGGACTAGCGGGGCGAGGAATGAGCAGTTCTTC
TRBJ1-1,TRBV11-2,many,NA,CASSLDSTEAFF,TGTGCCAGCAGCTTAGACAGCACTGAAGCTTTCTTT
TRBJ2-1,TRBV12-3/TRBV12-4,NA,TRBD1,CASNVGDRDYNEQFF,TGTGCCAGCAACGTAGGGGACAGGGATTACAATGAGCAGTTCTTC
TRBJ2-3,TRBV28,many,NA,CASSLDQPDTQYF,TGTGCCAGCAGTTTAGATCAGCCAGATACGCAGTATTTT
TRBJ2-2,TRBV2,many,NA,CASSEVPFSGGNTGELFF,TGTGCCAGCAGTGAAGTCCCCTTTAGCGGAGGAAACACCGGGGAGCTGTTTTTT
TRBJ2-2,TRBV7-2,many,NA,CASSGLNTGELFF,TGTGCCAGCAGCGGACTGAACACCGGGGAGCTGTTTTTT
TRBJ2-7,TRBV18,many,TRBD1,CASSPLGQGEREQYF,TGTGCCAGCTCACCACTGGGACAGGGGGAAAGGGAGCAGTACTTC
TRBJ2-3,TRBV7-3,many,NA,CASSPISRTDTQYF,TGTGCCAGCAGCCCCATTTCCCGCACAGATACGCAGTATTTT
TRBJ2-2,TRBV7-8,NA,NA,CASSIRAPSGELFF,TGTGCCAGCAGCATCCGGGCTCCCAGCGGGGAGCTGTTTTTT
TRBJ2-3,TRBV4-2,few,TRBD2,CASSQGSLAGGTDTQYF,TGTGCCAGCAGCCAAGGAAGTTTAGCGGGGGGGACAGATACGCAGTATTTT
TRBJ1-6,TRBV6-1,few,NA,CASRDRGNSPLHF,TGTGCCAGCAGGGACCGGGGGAATTCACCCCTCCACTTT
TRBJ2-6,TRBV9,NA,NA,CASSWEGAGGANVLTF,TGTGCCAGCAGCTGGGAAGGGGCAGGAGGGGCCAACGTCCTGACTTTC
TRBJ2-1,TRBV7-3,many,TRBD2,CASTFSGGSYNEQFF,TGTGCCAGCACCTTTAGCGGGGGATCCTACAATGAGCAGTTCTTC
TRBJ2-5,TRBV12-3/TRBV12-4,many,TRBD2,CASSSAPGGQETQYF,TGTGCCAGCAGTTCGGCCCCGGGGGGCCAAGAGACCCAGTACTTC
TRBJ1-2,TRBV28,many,NA,CASSRAGSHKNYYGYTF,TGTGCCAGCAGCCGCGCGGGGTCCCACAAAAATTACTATGGCTACACCTTC
TRBJ2-1,TRBV6-2/TRBV6-3,many,NA,CASSYPEWANNEQFF,TGTGCCAGCAGTTACCCGGAGTGGGCTAACAATGAGCAGTTCTTC
TRBJ2-7,TRBV28,once,TRBD2,CATPATGTFSGGHYEQYF,TGTGCCACCCCAGCGACAGGGACCTTTAGCGGGGGCCACTACGAGCAGTACTTC
TRBJ2-1,TRBV11-2,NA,TRBD1,CASRPTGTGGNEQFF,TGTGCCAGCAGACCTACCGGGACAGGGGGCAATGAGCAGTTCTTC
TRBJ2-5,TRBV5-1,many,NA,CASSLFPSRGAESQQETQYF,TGCGCCAGCAGCTTGTTTCCCTCCCGGGGGGCCGAGTCCCAACAAGAGACCCAGTACTTC
TRBJ1-6,TRBV20-1,NA,NA,CSAPLRGVDSPLRF,TGCAGTGCCCCATTAAGGGGCGTCGATTCACCCCTCCGCTTT
TRBJ2-7,TRBV27,many,NA,CASSSGFSYEQYF,TGTGCCAGCAGTTCCGGATTCTCCTACGAGCAGTACTTC
TRBJ2-3,TRBV9,NA,TRBD1,CASSVQTGATGTDTQYF,TGTGCCAGCAGCGTACAAACAGGGGCGACTGGCACAGATACGCAGTATTTT
TRBJ2-1,TRBV28,NA,TRBD1,CASSTRTGPPFF,TGTGCCAGCAGTACCCGGACAGGTCCCCCGTTCTTC
TRBJ1-3,TRBV9,NA,TRBD1,CASSANPTGSGNTIYF,TGTGCCAGCAGCGCAAACCCGACAGGGTCTGGAAACACCATATATTTT
TRBJ2-5,TRBV18,many,TRBD2,CASSPTSGFETQYF,TGTGCCAGCTCACCGACTAGCGGATTTGAGACCCAGTACTTC
TRBJ1-5,TRBV3-1,many,NA,CASSQTDNEQGPNQPQHF,TGTGCCAGCAGCCAAACGGACAATGAACAGGGACCTAATCAGCCCCAGCATTTT
TRBJ1-5,TRBV7-7,few,NA,CASSTAPGQPQHF,TGTGCTAGCAGCACCGCCCCGGGGCAGCCCCAGCATTTT